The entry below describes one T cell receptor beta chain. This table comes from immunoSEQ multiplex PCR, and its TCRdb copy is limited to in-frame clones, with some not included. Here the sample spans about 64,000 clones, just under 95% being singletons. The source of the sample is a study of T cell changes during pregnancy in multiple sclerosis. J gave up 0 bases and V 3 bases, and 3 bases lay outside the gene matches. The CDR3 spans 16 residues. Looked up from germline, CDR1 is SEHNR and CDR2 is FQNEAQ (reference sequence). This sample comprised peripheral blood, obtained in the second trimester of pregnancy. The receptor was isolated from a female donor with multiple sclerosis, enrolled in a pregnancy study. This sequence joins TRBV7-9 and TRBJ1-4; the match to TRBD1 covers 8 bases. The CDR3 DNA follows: TGTGCCAGCAGCTTGACAGGGGCAACAACTAATGAAAAACTGTTTTTT. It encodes CASSLTGATTNEKLFF.